These T cell receptor beta chains were read from a single sample in a study of blood T cell repertoires in COVID-19. Profiling relied on immunoSEQ multiplex PCR, and the TCRdb table lists in-frame clones only, not all of them. The sample holds 26,000 or so clones; around 87% are singletons and the top ten take around 5.4%. Sequencing input: peripheral blood. All receptors derive from a man aged 55 to 70 with active COVID-19. Each CDR3 is given with its conserved first and last residue. The D gene is left open where the match is weak. Some rows have no size entry. The others give once, few or many, or a class for an expanded clone.

>TRBV6-5|TRBJ1-1|TRBD1|NA
TGTGCCAGCAGGCGACAGGGGATCGGCACTGAAGCTTTCTTT
CASRRQGIGTEAFF
>TRBV5-1|TRBJ2-2|TRBD1|once
TGCGCCAGCAGCTTGGTACAGGGGGTGGACACCGGGGAGCTGTTTTTT
CASSLVQGVDTGELFF
>TRBV27|TRBJ1-1|TRBD1|once
TGTGCCAGCAGTTTCGATTGGGGCAGGGGGCAAGATCTCCTCTTT
CASSFDWGRGQDLLF
>TRBV3-1/TRBV3-2|TRBJ1-6|NA|few
TGTGCCAGCAGCCAAATCCCCTATTCACCCCTCCACTTT
CASSQIPYSPLHF
>TRBV2|TRBJ1-5|NA|once
TGTGCCAGCAGTGCCTTCCAGGTGGCCAATCAGCCCCAGCATTTT
CASSAFQVANQPQHF
>TRBV7-9|TRBJ1-1|NA|NA
TGTGCCAGCAGCTCGCAGGGGTTGAACACTGAAGCTTTCTTT
CASSSQGLNTEAFF
>TRBV21-1|TRBJ2-7|NA|NA
TGTGCCAGCAGCAAGAACCGGACAGGGGAAGGTTACGAGCAGTACTTC
CASSKNRTGEGYEQYF
>TRBV5-6|TRBJ1-4|TRBD1|NA
TGTGCCAGCAGCTTGGGGGACAGGGCGAATGAAAAACTGTTTTTT
CASSLGDRANEKLFF
>TRBV5-1|TRBJ2-1|TRBD1|NA
TGCGCCAGCAGCTTGGAAGGGGGCGGCTTCAATGAGCAGTTCTTC
CASSLEGGGFNEQFF
>TRBV7-3|TRBJ1-2|TRBD1|NA
TGTGCCAGCAGCCCACGACAGGGACTGGAGTATGGCTACACCTTC
CASSPRQGLEYGYTF
>TRBV4-2|TRBJ1-2|NA|NA
TGTGCCAGCAGCCAAACAGGGAACTATGGCTACACCTTC
CASSQTGNYGYTF
>TRBV10-3|TRBJ1-1|TRBD1|NA
TGTGCCATCACCCGACAGGGTCTGAACACTGAAGCTTTCTTT
CAITRQGLNTEAFF
>TRBV27|TRBJ1-2|NA|NA
TGTGCCACCTCAAGGGGGACGGACGGCTACACCTTC
CATSRGTDGYTF
>TRBV5-5|TRBJ2-3|NA|NA
TGTGCCAGCAGCTTTACTTCAGGAGATACGCAGTATTTT
CASSFTSGDTQYF
>TRBV2|TRBJ2-7|NA|few
TGTGCCAGCACCCCGAAGCTTCGCTCGATCGAGCAGTACTTC
CASTPKLRSIEQYF
>TRBV18|TRBJ1-4|TRBD1|NA
TGTGCCAGCTCACCACTACAGGGGGCTACGAATGAAAAACTGTTTTTT
CASSPLQGATNEKLFF
>TRBV5-1|TRBJ2-7|NA|NA
TGCGCCAGCAGTGAACGGACAGACTACGAGCAGTACTTC
CASSERTDYEQYF
>TRBV28|TRBJ2-3|TRBD2|NA
TGTGCCAGCAGTTTTCTAGTCAGCCTAGCGGGGGATTATACGCAGTATTTT
CASSFLVSLAGDYTQYF
>TRBV4-1|TRBJ2-5|TRBD2|NA
TGCGCCAGCAGCCAAGATGGTGCGGGGGGCCAAGAGACCCAGTACTTC
CASSQDGAGGQETQYF
>TRBV10-3|TRBJ1-1|NA|NA
TGTGCCATCAGTGAGTCTACAGGGATGAACACTGAAGCTTTCTTT
CAISESTGMNTEAFF
>TRBV28|TRBJ1-4|NA|NA
TGTGCCAGCAGGGCTCAGGCCCCAGATAATGAAAAACTGTTTTTT
CASRAQAPDNEKLFF
>TRBV7-3|TRBJ1-2|TRBD1|NA
TGTGCCAGCAGCTTAGGGACAGATTATGGCTACACCTTC
CASSLGTDYGYTF
>TRBV5-1|TRBJ1-4|NA|NA
TGCGCCAGCAGCTCGCAATTGACAAGCAATGAAAAACTGTTTTTT
CASSSQLTSNEKLFF
>TRBV7-2|TRBJ2-5|TRBD2|NA
TGTGCCAGCAGCTTGGGACTAGCGGGAGTCCCGCTGTCCCAGTACTTC
CASSLGLAGVPLSQYF
>TRBV30|TRBJ2-7|NA|NA
TGTGCCTGGAGTTCGCCGGGACTCCGAGGTAACGAGCAGTACTTC
CAWSSPGLRGNEQYF
>TRBV2|TRBJ1-3|NA|NA
TGTGCCAGCAGTGAACTTGGAAACACCATATATTTT
CASSELGNTIYF
>TRBV3-1/TRBV3-2|TRBJ1-4|NA|NA
TGTGCCAGCAGCCAACACAGGGATGAAAAACTGTTTTTT
CASSQHRDEKLFF
>TRBV6-5|TRBJ1-6|NA|few
TGTGCCAGTCTTCCGGGAAACTATAATTCACCCCTCCACTTT
CASLPGNYNSPLHF
>TRBV4-1|TRBJ2-7|TRBD1|NA
TGCGCCAGCAGCCCGACAGGGAGTGGCGAGCAGTACTTC
CASSPTGSGEQYF
>TRBV3-1/TRBV3-2|TRBJ2-3|NA|NA
TGTGCCAGCAGCCCCACAGTTTCCCTCTTCACAGATACGCAGTATTTT
CASSPTVSLFTDTQYF
>TRBV5-4|TRBJ2-7|TRBD1|once
TGTGCCAGCAGCGTCGGACAGGCCTACGAGCAGTACTTC
CASSVGQAYEQYF
>TRBV5-1|TRBJ2-7|NA|NA
TGCGCCAGCAGCCAAAGATCGGGTATCGACGAGCAGTACTTC
CASSQRSGIDEQYF
>TRBV12-3/TRBV12-4|TRBJ2-3|NA|NA
TGTGCCAGCATCAGTAACACAGATACGCAGTATTTT
CASISNTDTQYF
>TRBV9|TRBJ2-2|TRBD1|NA
TGTGCCAGCAGCGTCGACAGGGGGCGCGGCACCGGGGAGCTGTTTTTT
CASSVDRGRGTGELFF
>TRBV7-7|TRBJ2-1|NA|NA
TGTGCTAGCAGGCCTGTTGCGACTGAGGGGGTGTGGCAGTTCTTC
CASRPVATEGVWQFF
>TRBV2|TRBJ1-1|NA|NA
TGTGCCAGCAGTGAAGCGCTTCTCAGGGATGAAGCTTTCTTT
CASSEALLRDEAFF
>TRBV3-1/TRBV3-2|TRBJ1-3|NA|NA
TGTGCCAGCAGCCAAGCTTCGGGGTTCCCTACTGGAAACACCATATATTTT
CASSQASGFPTGNTIYF
>TRBV6-5|TRBJ1-1|NA|NA
TGTGCCAGCAGTTACCTCTCGAGGATGAACACTGAAGCTTTCTTT
CASSYLSRMNTEAFF
>TRBV28|TRBJ2-1|TRBD2|NA
TGTGCCAGCCGAGGGACTAGCGGGGGGGCCTGGGAGCAGTTCTTC
CASRGTSGGAWEQFF
>TRBV2|TRBJ2-3|NA|NA
TGTGCCAGCAGTGACCGGGGCACAGATACGCAGTATTTT
CASSDRGTDTQYF
>TRBV19|TRBJ2-2|TRBD1|NA
TGTGCCAGTAGTATAGACAAATTACAGGGGGCGAACACCGGGGAGCTGTTTTTT
CASSIDKLQGANTGELFF
>TRBV11-3|TRBJ2-1|NA|NA
TGTGCCAGCAGCCCCCGAGGCCACAATGAGCAGTTCTTC
CASSPRGHNEQFF
>TRBV4-2|TRBJ1-6|NA|NA
TGTGCCAGCAGCCAAGATGAGGATTCACCCCTCCACTTT
CASSQDEDSPLHF
>TRBV19|TRBJ2-3|NA|once
TGTGCCAGTAGTCAAAGGACACCCACAGATACGCAGTATTTT
CASSQRTPTDTQYF
>TRBV9|TRBJ1-6|TRBD1|NA
TGTGCCAGCAGCACCCAGACAGGGGGGAATTCACCCCTCCACTTT
CASSTQTGGNSPLHF
>TRBV3-1/TRBV3-2|TRBJ2-1|TRBD2|NA
TGTGCCAGCAGCCGCTTAGCGGGGGGCAGAAGGGAGCAGTTCTTC
CASSRLAGGRREQFF
>TRBV6-1|TRBJ2-3|TRBD2|once
TGTGCCAGCAGTGACGGACTAGCGGGGAAAGATACGCAGTATTTT
CASSDGLAGKDTQYF
>TRBV19|TRBJ1-2|NA|NA
TGTGCCAGTAGTACCCTCAGGGTTTGGGACTATGGCTACACCTTC
CASSTLRVWDYGYTF
>TRBV21-1|TRBJ2-2|NA|NA
TGTGCCAGCACCTCAGGGCGAACCGGGGAGCTGTTTTTT
CASTSGRTGELFF